This entry lists 27 T cell receptor beta chains sequenced from one sample in a study of CD8+ T cells in alopecia areata. Sequencing templates came from extracted RNA that was reverse transcribed into cDNA. Method: immunoSEQ multiplex PCR; TCRdb's copy keeps in-frame clones and lacks some. The repertoire holds about 100,000 clones, with about 83% as singletons. The treatment denotes: oral pan-JAK inhibitor, 5-10 mg twice daily. This sample comprised CD8+ T cells sorted from blood, obtained at week 24, from a patient treated with tofacitinib. Receptors were obtained from a human donor with alopecia areata.

The count of this clone is one. The chain links TRBV5-1 to TRBJ2-5; D not certain. Germline-derived CDR1 and CDR2 are SGHRS and YFSETQ. Trimming took 2 bases from V and 3 from J, leaving 5 bases between them. The CDR3 has 12 amino acids. This chain's CDR3 is CASSFHKETQYF. For the CDR3, the DNA is TGCGCCAGCAGCTTTCATAAAGAGACCCAGTACTTC.

The chain carries TRBV14 and TRBJ1-5, with D possibly matching TRBD1 (5 bases). The CDR3 loop spans 13 amino acids. Germline loops: CDR1 SGHDN, CDR2 FVKESK. V was clipped by 3 bases and J by 6 bases, with 9 bases between them. CDR3 protein: CASSQGESQPQHF. The CDR3, as DNA: TGTGCCAGCAGCCAGGGGGAGAGTCAGCCCCAGCATTTT.

This clone appeared a single time. The rearrangement uses TRBV7-8 and TRBJ2-7; D may be TRBD2 (5 bases). The CDR3 contains 14 residues. Trimming left V 3 bases short and J 2 bases short, with 11 bases between. Germline CDR1 reads SGHVS; CDR2 reads FQNEAQ. In DNA, the CDR3 is TGTGCCAGCAGCTTTCTAACGGGAACCTACGAGCAGTACTTC. It codes for CASSFLTGTYEQYF. Complete variable domain (other parts from reference TRBV7-8 and TRBJ2-7): GAGVSQSPRYKVAKRGQDVALRCDPISGHVSLFWYQQALGQGPEFLTYFQNEAQLDKSGLPSDRFFAERPEGSVSTLKIQRTQQEDSAVYLCASSFLTGTYEQYFGPGTRLTVT.

This chain joins TRBV27 and TRBJ2-2; the D gene is possibly TRBD1 (5 bases). This CDR3 contains 14 residues. The germline V and J ends were trimmed by 7 bases and 4 bases, with 13 bases remaining between them. Germline assignment: CDR1 MNHEY and CDR2 SMNVEV (reference sequence). The CDR3, as DNA: TGTGCCAGCACCCCGGCAGGGTTCACCGGGGAGCTGTTTTTT. As protein: CASTPAGFTGELFF.

The chain is built from TRBV4-1 and TRBJ2-2; D ambiguous. The CDR3 is 14 residues long. Germline V gene sequence: CDR1 MGHRA, CDR2 YSYEKL. V was clipped by 1 base and J by 5 bases, with 8 bases between them. The CDR3 is CASSQGARTGELFF. CDR3 bases: TGCGCCAGCAGCCAAGGGGCCAGAACCGGGGAGCTGTTTTTT.

The chain employs TRBV4-3 and TRBJ2-3; 8 bases match TRBD2. The CDR3 is 20 residues long. V shed 0 bases, J shed 3 bases, and the junction held 17 bases outside the gene matches. Germline V gene sequence: CDR1 LGHNA, CDR2 YSLEER. The CDR3 nucleotides are TGCGCCAGCAGCCAAGAGATGACGGGAGGGCTCAGAGATCTTACAGATACGCAGTATTTT. Translated, it gives CASSQEMTGGLRDLTDTQYF.

CDR3 sequence (DNA): TGTGCCACCAGCAGAGGCCGGGGACAGGGGGGACTGGGGGAGCAGTTCTTC. It specifies CATSRGRGQGGLGEQFF. This sequence joins TRBV15 and TRBJ2-1; the match to TRBD1 covers 11 bases. Trimming cost V 1 base and J 10 bases; bases outside gene matches: 12. Per the germline V gene, CDR1 is LNHNV and CDR2 is YYDKDF (reference sequence). This CDR3 is 17 amino acids long. The full variable domain, its missing parts supplied by reference TRBV15 and TRBJ2-1, is DAMVIQNPRYQVTQFGKPVTLSCSQTLNHNVMYWYQQKSSQAPKLLFHYYDKDFNNEADTPDNFQSRRPNTSFCFLDIRSPGLGDTAMYLCATSRGRGQGGLGEQFFGPGTRLTVL.

This chain links TRBV4-1 with TRBJ1-4, with TRBD1 matching 8 bases. The CDR3 has 16 amino acids. Germline CDR1 and CDR2: MGHRA and YSYEKL. The trim removed 7 bases at V and 3 bases at J, leaving 10 bases unmatched. The DNA for the CDR3 is TGCGCCAGCACGAAAGGCCAGGGGGCGGCTAATGAAAAACTGTTTTTT. Translation gives CASTKGQGAANEKLFF.

The chain joins TRBV23-1 to TRBJ2-1, with 8 positions matching TRBD1. TRBV23-1 is assigned to the ORF class and has an uncertain function. Trimming at V came to 8 bases and at J to 4 bases, leaving 10 bases not matched to a gene. This CDR3 spans 15 amino acids. In DNA, the CDR3 is TGCGCCAGCCCCCCCGGGACAGGCTATTACAATGAGCAGTTCTTC. This gives the protein CASPPGTGYYNEQFF.

The V and J genes are TRBV28 and TRBJ2-5; 9 nucleotides align to TRBD1. The CDR3 is 14 amino acids. After removal of 6 bases from V and 4 bases from J, the junction contained 6 bases not matched to a gene. Germline V lookup: CDR1 MDHEN, CDR2 SYDVKM. CDR3 sequence: CASRPTTGGETQYF. The CDR3 DNA sequence: TGTGCCAGCAGACCCACGACAGGGGGAGAGACCCAGTACTTC.

The rearrangement links TRBV2 to TRBJ2-7, with TRBD2 matching over 8 bases. V lost 4 bases, J lost 7 bases, and 9 bases stayed unmatched. The CDR3 loop spans 14 amino acids. CDR1 is SNHLY and CDR2 is FYNNEI in the germline V gene. CDR3 amino acids: CASSGSGGAREQYF. CDR3 DNA: TGTGCCAGCAGTGGGAGCGGGGGCGCGAGGGAGCAGTACTTC. The full variable domain, rest sourced from reference TRBV2 and TRBJ2-7, is EPEVTQTPSHQVTQMGQEVILRCVPISNHLYFYWYRQILGQKVEFLVSFYNNEISEKSEIFDDQFSVERPDGSNFTLKIRSTKLEDSAMYFCASSGSGGAREQYFGPGTRLTVT.

This clone was observed a few times. The rearrangement links TRBV28 to TRBJ1-6; D is ambiguous. The CDR3 has 10 amino acids. V shed 7 bases and J shed 9 bases, with 4 bases lying between them. Per the germline V gene, CDR1 is MDHEN and CDR2 is SYDVKM. The CDR3 here is CASNGSPLHF. The CDR3 DNA reads TGTGCCAGCAATGGTTCACCCCTCCACTTT.

The CDR3 bases are TGCGCCAGCAGCCTGGGATGGGGGACCACAGATACGCAGTATTTT. This sequence encodes CASSLGWGTTDTQYF. The J gene is TRBJ2-3, the V gene TRBV5-1; perhaps D is TRBD1 or TRBD2 (5 bases each). V lost 4 bases and J 2 bases, leaving 14 bases between the germline ends. The germline V gene encodes CDR1 SGHRS and CDR2 YFSETQ. The CDR3 has 15 residues.

CDR3 sequence: CASTRQGMRDTQYF. The DNA of the CDR3 is TGCGCCAGCACCCGGCAGGGCATGCGAGATACGCAGTATTTT. V is TRBV10-2 and J is TRBJ2-3, with a possible D match to TRBD1 (5 bases). The CDR3 has 14 residues. The germline V and J ends were trimmed by 7 bases and 5 bases, with 16 bases remaining between them. CDR1 WSHSY and CDR2 SAAADI come from the germline V gene.

This rearrangement joins TRBV7-2 to TRBJ1-2, with D maybe TRBD1 (6 bases). This CDR3 is built from 15 residues. The germline gives CDR1 SGHTA, CDR2 FQGNSA. V lost 0 bases to trimming and J lost 3 bases, with 11 bases between them. Written as DNA, the CDR3 is TGTGCCAGCAGCTTAGCTCCGGACAGTTACTATGGCTACACCTTC. Translated: CASSLAPDSYYGYTF.

The count of this clone is one. The chain recombines TRBV27 with TRBJ1-2; D remains unclear. Trimming stripped 0 bases from V and 6 bases from J, with 8 bases between. CDR1 and CDR2 (germline): MNHEY, SMNVEV (reference sequence). This CDR3 has 13 amino acids. Written as DNA, the CDR3 is TGTGCCAGCAGTTTATCATCGGGGAATGGCTACACCTTC. As protein: CASSLSSGNGYTF.

V usage is TRBV6-1 and J usage is TRBJ1-1; TRBD1 aligns across 7 bases. Germline V gives CDR1 MNHNS, CDR2 SASEGT. There are 14 residues in the CDR3. Unmatched junction bases numbered 5, after V lost 7 bases and J lost 0 bases. For the CDR3, the DNA is TGTGCCAGCACCGCGACAGGGATGAACACTGAAGCTTTCTTT. Protein sequence: CASTATGMNTEAFF.

This clone has just a few counts. The chain uses TRBV2 and TRBJ2-1, with TRBD2 identical over 11 bases. J lost 1 base, V lost 6 bases, and 5 bases had no gene match. The length of the CDR3 is 16 residues. The germline gives CDR1 SNHLY, CDR2 FYNNEI. CDR3 in DNA: TGTGCCAGCAGCGCCACTAGCGGGGGTTCCTACAATGAGCAGTTCTTC. Translation gives CASSATSGGSYNEQFF.

The chain joins TRBV29-1 to TRBJ2-1; D remains unclear. Trimming removed 7 bases from V and 8 bases from J, with 18 bases in between. The CDR3 runs 13 residues. Germline loops: CDR1 SQVTM, CDR2 ANQGSEA. CDR3 sequence reads: CSGVRVGSHEQFF. DNA for the CDR3: TGCAGCGGCGTAAGGGTCGGGTCGCATGAGCAGTTCTTC.

The chain employs TRBV14 and TRBJ2-7; D gene uncertain. Trimming stripped 3 bases from V and 7 bases from J, with 7 bases between. This CDR3 is 11 amino acids long. Germline V gene sequence: CDR1 SGHDN, CDR2 FVKESK. The CDR3 region is CASSHYGEQYF. Written as DNA, the CDR3 is TGTGCCAGCAGCCACTATGGGGAGCAGTACTTC.

The CDR3 DNA reads TGTGCCAGCAGCGGGACAGGTTCTAACTATGGCTACACCTTC. This translates into CASSGTGSNYGYTF. The chain links TRBV2 to TRBJ1-2; 8 nucleotides match TRBD1. V shed 6 bases, J shed 0 bases, and the junction held 3 bases outside the gene matches. This CDR3 comprises 14 residues. The germline V gene encodes CDR1 SNHLY and CDR2 FYNNEI. Filled out from reference TRBV2 and TRBJ1-2, the complete variable domain reads EPEVTQTPSHQVTQMGQEVILRCVPISNHLYFYWYRQILGQKVEFLVSFYNNEISEKSEIFDDQFSVERPDGSNFTLKIRSTKLEDSAMYFCASSGTGSNYGYTFGSGTRLTVV.

This clone showed up just a few times. The sample holds other DNA sequences that translate to the same CDR3. The chain links TRBV7-9 to TRBJ2-5; D remains unclear. The V end was cut by 0 bases, the J end by 5 bases, with 7 bases between. This CDR3 contains 13 residues. Germline V lookup: CDR1 SEHNR, CDR2 FQNEAQ (reference sequence). The CDR3 protein is CASSLAGRETQYF. The DNA of the CDR3 is TGTGCCAGCAGCTTAGCCGGAAGGGAGACCCAGTACTTC.

V gene TRBV4-1 combines with J gene TRBJ2-1; 16 bases line up with TRBD2. Germline CDR1 MGHRA, CDR2 YSYEKL. Trimming removed 1 base from V and 4 bases from J; junction bases left unmatched: 1. CDR3 size: 17 residues. Here the CDR3 DNA reads TGCGCCAGCAGCCAAGTGGGACTAGCGGGGGGGTACAATGAGCAGTTCTTC. As protein: CASSQVGLAGGYNEQFF.

This chain joins TRBV2 and TRBJ1-5, with D perhaps TRBD1 (5 bases). V shed 6 bases and J shed 5 bases, with 17 bases lying between them. The CDR3 loop spans 15 amino acids. CDR1 is SNHLY, CDR2 FYNNEI, per germline. CDR3 sequence (DNA): TGTGCCAGCAGGCGGGACGAGTTAGCGGATCAGCCCCAGCATTTT. Translating gives CASRRDELADQPQHF.

This chain connects TRBV19 to TRBJ1-1; 8 bases are shared with TRBD1. The length of the CDR3 is 14 residues. Looked up from germline, CDR1 is LNHDA and CDR2 is SQIVND (reference sequence). The J segment lost 0 bases and the V segment lost 7 bases, leaving 4 bases of the junction unmatched. As DNA, the CDR3 is TGTGCCAGTAACCCAGGGGGCTTGAACACTGAAGCTTTCTTT. Encoded protein: CASNPGGLNTEAFF.

The chain has TRBV7-8 and TRBJ1-1, with D uncertain. CDR1 is SGHVS and CDR2 is FQNEAQ in the germline V gene. V lost 5 bases, J lost 2 bases, and 9 bases lay in between. This CDR3 spans 13 amino acids. This chain's CDR3 is CASSPAANTEAFF. CDR3 sequence (DNA): TGTGCCAGCAGCCCCGCGGCCAACACTGAAGCTTTCTTT. Using reference TRBV7-8 and TRBJ1-1 for the parts outside the CDR3, the full variable domain is GAGVSQSPRYKVAKRGQDVALRCDPISGHVSLFWYQQALGQGPEFLTYFQNEAQLDKSGLPSDRFFAERPEGSVSTLKIQRTQQEDSAVYLCASSPAANTEAFFGQGTRLTVV.

This chain links TRBV7-2 with TRBJ2-1, with D possibly TRBD1 on 6 matching bases. Trimming removed 2 bases from V and 6 bases from J, with 11 bases in between. Germline V gives CDR1 SGHTA, CDR2 FQGNSA. The CDR3 has 14 amino acids. The CDR3 nucleotides read TGTGCCAGCAGCTTAAGTACGACAGGCAATGAGCAGTTCTTC. Its protein product is CASSLSTTGNEQFF.